This T cell receptor beta chain stems from a study of blood T cell repertoires in COVID-19. Study-level information: Samples came from the United States, Italy and Spain, spanning acute and convalescent COVID-19.

With 0 bases removed from V and 7 bases from J, the gap between germline ends came to 10 bases. Germline CDR1 LGHNA, CDR2 YSLEER. The CDR3 has 15 amino acids. As processed by the authors: For nucleated cells, counts were estimated from reference gene primer amplification. The data were produced by immunoSEQ multiplex PCR, yet TCRdb's version contains in-frame clones alone and is incomplete. That table supplies the V and J calls and clone size; D and trimming were determined from the DNA. The sample gives about 74,000 clones, around 86% of which show up once; 25% to 35% is in the top ten. This clonotype was sampled from a woman older than 75 with active or convalescent COVID-19. The chain combines TRBV4-3 with TRBJ1-6, with D hard to call. Material: peripheral blood. Written as DNA, the CDR3 is TGCGCCAGCAGCCAAGAGCTCGCGGAGAATTCACCCCTCCACTTT. It yields the protein CASSQELAENSPLHF.